One and the same sample provided the 6 T cell receptor beta chains below, sequenced in a study of blood T cell repertoires in COVID-19. Method: immunoSEQ multiplex PCR; TCRdb's copy keeps in-frame clones and lacks some. Of tens of thousands of clones listed, around nine tenths were seen once; the top ten hold about 10%. The sample consisted of peripheral blood. The receptors were sampled from a human donor in a cohort sampled during active COVID-19.

The gene calls are TRBV7-9 and TRBJ1-2; 7 bases are a match to TRBD1. CDR1 and CDR2 (germline): SEHNR, FQNEAQ (reference sequence). CDR3 size: 14 residues. V was clipped by 5 bases and J by 4 bases; unmatched bases: 7. In nucleotides, the CDR3 is TGTGCCAGCAGCGACAGGGACCTTCCCTATGGCTACACCTTC. It yields the protein CASSDRDLPYGYTF. The full variable domain, rest sourced from reference TRBV7-9 and TRBJ1-2, is DTGVSQNPRHKITKRGQNVTFRCDPISEHNRLYWYRQTLGQGPEFLTYFQNEAQLEKSRLLSDRFSAERPKGSFSTLEIQRTEQGDSAMYLCASSDRDLPYGYTFGSGTRLTVV.

The V call is TRBV20-1, the J call TRBJ2-5; a possible D gene is TRBD1 (6 bases). V was clipped by 5 bases and J by 9 bases, with 13 bases between them. Germline-derived CDR1 and CDR2 are DFQATT and SNEGSKA (reference sequence). The CDR3 covers 11 residues. The CDR3 spells CSAALQGSQYF. CDR3 sequence (DNA): TGCAGTGCTGCCCTACAGGGATCCCAGTACTTC.

In this sample, this clone turned up once. The rearrangement links TRBV25-1 to TRBJ2-7; D ambiguous. Germline loops: CDR1 MGHDK, CDR2 SYGVNS. The V and J ends lost 5 bases and 3 bases respectively, with 5 bases between them. CDR3 size: 11 residues. The CDR3, as DNA: TGTGCCAGCAGTCTCTTCTACGAGCAGTACTTC. It specifies CASSLFYEQYF.

V usage is TRBV24-1 and J usage is TRBJ1-1; 8 bases are a match to TRBD1. With V trimmed by 9 bases and J by 0 bases, 8 bases remained unmatched. The CDR3 runs 15 residues. The germline V gene has CDR1 KGHDR and CDR2 SFDVKD. The CDR3 region is CATGRGHNLNTEAFF. CDR3 coding DNA: TGTGCCACCGGCAGGGGGCATAACCTGAACACTGAAGCTTTCTTT.

This chain links TRBV6-5 with TRBJ2-7; D unclear. This CDR3 has 14 residues. V lost 8 bases and J lost 2, with 16 bases in between. Germline V gene data show CDR1 as MNHEY and CDR2 as SVGAGI. DNA for the CDR3: TGTGCCAGCCAGAATCAGGCCTCAACCTACGAGCAGTACTTC. This sequence encodes CASQNQASTYEQYF.

This clone has more than one count but fewer than ten. This rearrangement joins TRBV9 to TRBJ2-1; 10 nucleotides align to TRBD2. Per the germline V gene, CDR1 is SGDLS and CDR2 is YYNGEE. This CDR3 is 15 amino acids long. Trimming cost V 4 bases and J 8 bases; bases outside gene matches: 9. For the CDR3, the DNA is TGTGCCAGCAGCTTTAGCGGGGGGCACGTAGATGAGCAGTTCTTC. Translated: CASSFSGGHVDEQFF.